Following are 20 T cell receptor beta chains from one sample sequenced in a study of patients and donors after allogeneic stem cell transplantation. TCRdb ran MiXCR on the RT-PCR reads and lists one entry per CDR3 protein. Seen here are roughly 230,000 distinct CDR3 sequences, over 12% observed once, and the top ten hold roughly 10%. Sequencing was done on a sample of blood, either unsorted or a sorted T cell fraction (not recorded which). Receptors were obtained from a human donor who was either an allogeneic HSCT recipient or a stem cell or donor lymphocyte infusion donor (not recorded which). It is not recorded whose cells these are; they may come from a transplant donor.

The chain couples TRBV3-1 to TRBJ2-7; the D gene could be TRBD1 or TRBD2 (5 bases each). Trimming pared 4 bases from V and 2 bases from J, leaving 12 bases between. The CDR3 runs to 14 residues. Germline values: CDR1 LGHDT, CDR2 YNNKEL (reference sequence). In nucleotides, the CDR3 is TGTGCCAGCAGCCCCGCAGGGAGCACCTACGAGCAGTACTTC. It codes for CASSPAGSTYEQYF.

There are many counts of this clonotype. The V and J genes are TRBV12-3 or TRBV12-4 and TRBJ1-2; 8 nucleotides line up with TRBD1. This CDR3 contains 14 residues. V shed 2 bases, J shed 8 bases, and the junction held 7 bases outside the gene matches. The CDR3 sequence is CASSLLQGARGYTF. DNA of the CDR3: TGTGCCAGCAGTTTATTGCAGGGGGCGCGAGGCTACACCTTC.

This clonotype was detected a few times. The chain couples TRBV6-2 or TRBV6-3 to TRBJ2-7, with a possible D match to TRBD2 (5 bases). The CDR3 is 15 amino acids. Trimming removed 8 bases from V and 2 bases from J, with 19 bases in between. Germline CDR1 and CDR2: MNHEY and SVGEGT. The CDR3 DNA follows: TGTGCCAGCGGTCTGACCGGGGATTTGGCCTACGAGCAGTACTTC. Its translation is CASGLTGDLAYEQYF.

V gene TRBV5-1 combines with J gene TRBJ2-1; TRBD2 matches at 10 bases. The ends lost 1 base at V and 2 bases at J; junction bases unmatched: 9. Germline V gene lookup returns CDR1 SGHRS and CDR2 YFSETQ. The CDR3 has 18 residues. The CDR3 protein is CASSLLVSTSGPYNEQFF. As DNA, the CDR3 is TGCGCCAGCAGCTTGTTAGTTTCGACTAGCGGGCCCTACAATGAGCAGTTCTTC.

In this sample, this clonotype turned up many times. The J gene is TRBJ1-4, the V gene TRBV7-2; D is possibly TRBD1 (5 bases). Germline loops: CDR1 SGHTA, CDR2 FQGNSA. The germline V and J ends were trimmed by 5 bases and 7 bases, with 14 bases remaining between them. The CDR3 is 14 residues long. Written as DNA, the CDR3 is TGTGCCAGCAGCAGGGGCAGGGTGACTGAAAAACTGTTTTTT. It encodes CASSRGRVTEKLFF.

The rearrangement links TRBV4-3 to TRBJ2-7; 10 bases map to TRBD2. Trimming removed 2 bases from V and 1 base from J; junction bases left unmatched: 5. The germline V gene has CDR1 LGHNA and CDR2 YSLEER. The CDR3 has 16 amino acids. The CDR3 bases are TGCGCCAGCAGCCAAACAATAGCGGGGGGATCCTACGAGCAGTACTTC. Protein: CASSQTIAGGSYEQYF.

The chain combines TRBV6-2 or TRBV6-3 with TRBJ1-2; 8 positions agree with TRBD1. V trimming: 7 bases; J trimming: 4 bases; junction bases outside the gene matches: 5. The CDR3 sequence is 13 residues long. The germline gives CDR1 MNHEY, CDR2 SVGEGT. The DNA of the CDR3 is TGTGCCAGCACCAAAGGACAGGGCTATGGCTACACCTTC. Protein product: CASTKGQGYGYTF.

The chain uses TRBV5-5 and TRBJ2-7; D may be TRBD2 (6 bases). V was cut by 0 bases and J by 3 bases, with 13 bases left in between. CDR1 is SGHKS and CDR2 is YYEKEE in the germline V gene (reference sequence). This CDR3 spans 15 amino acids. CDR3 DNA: TGTGCCAGCAGCTTGGAGAGGGGAGGTGGCTACGAGCAGTACTTC. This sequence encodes CASSLERGGGYEQYF.

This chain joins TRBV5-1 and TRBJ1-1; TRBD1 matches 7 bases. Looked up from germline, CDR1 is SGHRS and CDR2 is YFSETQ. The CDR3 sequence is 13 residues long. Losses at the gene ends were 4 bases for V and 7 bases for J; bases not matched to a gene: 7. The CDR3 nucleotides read TGCGCCAGCAGCAATGGGGGACAGTTTGAAGCTTTCTTT. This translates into CASSNGGQFEAFF.

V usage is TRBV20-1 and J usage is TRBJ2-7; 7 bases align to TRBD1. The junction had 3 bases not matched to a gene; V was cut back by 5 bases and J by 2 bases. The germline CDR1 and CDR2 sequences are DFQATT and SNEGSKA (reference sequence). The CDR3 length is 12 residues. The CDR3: CSALQGTYEQYF. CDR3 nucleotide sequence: TGCAGTGCTTTACAGGGGACCTACGAGCAGTACTTC.

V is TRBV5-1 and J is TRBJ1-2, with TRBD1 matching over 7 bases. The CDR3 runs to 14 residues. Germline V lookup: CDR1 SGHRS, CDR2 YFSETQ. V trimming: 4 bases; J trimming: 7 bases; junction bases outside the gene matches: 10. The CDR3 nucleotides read TGCGCCAGCAGCGAGAACAGGGGAATCGGTGGCTACACCTTC. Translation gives CASSENRGIGGYTF.

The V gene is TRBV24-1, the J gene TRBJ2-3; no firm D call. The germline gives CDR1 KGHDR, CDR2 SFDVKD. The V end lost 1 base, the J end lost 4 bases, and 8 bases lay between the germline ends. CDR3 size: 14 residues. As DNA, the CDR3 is TGTGCCACCAGTGATTTTATTTTCCCAGATACGCAGTATTTT. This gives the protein CATSDFIFPDTQYF.

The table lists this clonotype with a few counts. Here the CDR3 DNA reads TGTGCCAGCAGTGTTTTTGATGGTCGTCAGTTCTTC. It codes for CASSVFDGRQFF. This chain joins TRBV6-1 and TRBJ2-1, with D unresolved. This CDR3 spans 12 amino acids. Trimming removed 4 bases from V and 13 bases from J, with 14 bases in between. Germline CDR1 MNHNS, CDR2 SASEGT.

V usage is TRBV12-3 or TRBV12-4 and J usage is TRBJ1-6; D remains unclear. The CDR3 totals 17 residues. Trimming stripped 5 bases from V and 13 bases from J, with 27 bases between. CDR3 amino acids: CASSDTPGPTSPRPLHF. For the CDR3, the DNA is TGTGCCAGCAGTGACACCCCGGGTCCAACAAGCCCTAGGCCCCTCCACTTT.

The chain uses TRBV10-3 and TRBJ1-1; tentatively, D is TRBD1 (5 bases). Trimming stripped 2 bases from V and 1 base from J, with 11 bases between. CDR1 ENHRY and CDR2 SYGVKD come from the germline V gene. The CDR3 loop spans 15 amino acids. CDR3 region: CAISEDRGENTEAFF. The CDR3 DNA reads TGTGCCATCAGTGAGGATCGGGGGGAGAACACTGAAGCTTTCTTT.

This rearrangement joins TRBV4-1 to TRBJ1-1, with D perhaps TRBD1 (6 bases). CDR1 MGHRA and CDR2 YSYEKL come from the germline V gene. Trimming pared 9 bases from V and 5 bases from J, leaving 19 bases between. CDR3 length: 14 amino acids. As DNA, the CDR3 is TGCGCCAGTGACCGGGGGGCAGCAGCAACTGAAGCTTTCTTT. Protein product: CASDRGAAATEAFF.

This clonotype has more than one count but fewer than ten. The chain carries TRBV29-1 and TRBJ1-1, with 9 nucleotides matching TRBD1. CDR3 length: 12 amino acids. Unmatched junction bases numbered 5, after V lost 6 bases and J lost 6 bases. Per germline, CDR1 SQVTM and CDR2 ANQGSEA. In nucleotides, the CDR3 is TGCAGCGTCGGGCGGACAGGGGCTGAAGCTTTCTTT. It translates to CSVGRTGAEAFF.

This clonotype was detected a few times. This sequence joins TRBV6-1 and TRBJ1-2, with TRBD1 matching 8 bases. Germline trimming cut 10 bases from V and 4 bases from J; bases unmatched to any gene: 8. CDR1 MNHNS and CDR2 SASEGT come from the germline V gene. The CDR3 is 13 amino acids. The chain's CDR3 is CAIQTGDGYGYTF. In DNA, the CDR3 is TGTGCCATACAGACAGGGGATGGCTATGGCTACACCTTC.

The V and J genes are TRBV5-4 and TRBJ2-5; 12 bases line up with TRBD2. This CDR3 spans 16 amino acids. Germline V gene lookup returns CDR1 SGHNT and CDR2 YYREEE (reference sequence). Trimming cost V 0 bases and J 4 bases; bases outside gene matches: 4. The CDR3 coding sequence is TGTGCCAGCAGCTTGGTAGGACTAGCGGGGAGAGAGACCCAGTACTTC. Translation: CASSLVGLAGRETQYF. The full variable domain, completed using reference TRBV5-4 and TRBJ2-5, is ETGVTQSPTHLIKTRGQQVTLRCSSQSGHNTVSWYQQALGQGPQFIFQYYREEENGRGNFPPRFSGLQFPNYSSELNVNALELDDSALYLCASSLVGLAGRETQYFGPGTRLLVL.

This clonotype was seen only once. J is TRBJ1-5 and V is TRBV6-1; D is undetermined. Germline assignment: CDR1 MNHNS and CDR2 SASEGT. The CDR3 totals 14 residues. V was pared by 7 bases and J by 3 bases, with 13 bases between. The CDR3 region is CASTNGVNNQPQHF. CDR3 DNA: TGTGCCAGCACGAACGGAGTCAACAATCAGCCCCAGCATTTT.